This TCR beta chain emerged from a study of shared clonotypes between healthy human individuals (dated by TCRdb to about 2020). Some background on the complete study: The cohort comprised a couple of women and a few men aged 18 to 49 years. For each donor, three plates each were used for CD4 naive and CD4 memory, two plates were used for CD8 naive, and one plate was used for CD8 memory. To estimate repertoire size and how much clonotypes are shared between individuals, the study performed deep sequencing of blood TCR repertoires from five healthy adults. Different laboratories and diverse techniques were used to prepare libraries and sequence TCR repertoires, to increase sequencing depth and limit assay-specific biases. Each donor's leukapheresis produced roughly between roughly 0.94 and 9.5 billion PBMCs. Overall study outcomes, separate from this receptor: Across a handful of donors, about 5.2% of naive CD4, roughly 3.8% of naive CD8, 2.3% of memory CD4, and over 0.35% of memory CD8 clonotypes were shared. Higher generation probabilities were observed for clonotypes shared by all four sorted-subset donors than for non-shared clonotypes. Pairwise subsampling indicated that sequencing depth was expected to affect the degree of clonotype sharing among donors. Incomplete sequencing was indicated by rarefaction of sorted-subset datasets, despite the large sequencing depth. Sampling was restricted to blood, and TCR repertoires in tissue are likely to differ from TCR repertoires in blood. Naive subsets generally had larger estimated clonotype richness than memory subsets did. Because the study included only a small number of donors, the genetic and exposure-history diversity represented was limited.

Here V drops 5 bases and J drops 2 bases, and the junction holds 12 bases not matched to any gene. The CDR3 starts with the cysteine, ends with the phenylalanine, and has 17 residues. Of all the DNA, just the CDR3 is kept, 51 bases in frame from base 1. CDR1 SGHTA and CDR2 FQGNSA were looked up in the germline V gene. TCR CDR3 regions were amplified from genomic DNA by multiplex PCR using the deep immunoSEQ assay. Extracted genomic DNA from each cell subset was spread evenly across all wells of several immunoSEQ 96-well plates, with each plate serving as a replicate. For sorted subsets, 200 to 250 ng of genomic DNA, equivalent to 25,000 to 35,000 T cell genomes, went into each replicate PCR. The purified libraries were quantified using a Qubit 3.0 fluorometer, sized with a Bioanalyzer 2100, and then quantified again using the KAPA Library Quantification kit. Every immunoSEQ 96-well plate was sequenced on a separate single-read 150-cycle Illumina NextSeq 550 flow cell. Per the source publication's procedure: Because the immunoSEQ output included only junctional sequences and no quality scores, the filtering could not be the same as the filtering used for full-length reads. To assign V/J genes and CDR3, sequences were annotated using PyIR, a Python wrapper for IgBLAST v1.9, with IMGT germline references. Reads with weak V/J assignments (E-value above 1e-6), missing CDR3, stop codons, out-of-frame junctions, or ambiguous translated residues were removed. V3J clonotypes were defined as sequences sharing an identical inferred V gene, J gene, and CDR3 amino acid sequence. Percentage overlap between repertoires was computed as shared unique clonotypes divided by the size of the smaller repertoire. Three approaches were used to assess repertoire richness: RTK rarefaction, the Chao1 estimator, and Recon v2.1 estimates of unobserved clonotypes. Generation probabilities for all TCRbeta clonotypes obtained by the gDNA method from a handful of donors were computed using OLGA. TCRdb retrieved this table from immuneACCESS and kept in-frame rearrangements only. Not all clones are present; in checked studies, unresolved V genes account for under half, and no reason is known for the remainder. From that table come the V and J calls and clone size; the DNA was used to work out D and trimming. The sample table records fewer than 3 million clones; 85% to 95% of these occur just once. Of the sample, about 0.36% falls within the top ten clones.

The donors were healthy, HIV-negative adults who had no recently reported acute infections or vaccinations. Only Caucasian adults living in Nashville, Tennessee, USA were represented among the donors. CD4+ T cells were enriched through magnetic negative selection, after which naive cells were positively selected on CD45RA and the remaining negative fraction served as the memory subset. After blood collection by leukapheresis, PBMCs were isolated using Ficoll-Histopaque density gradient centrifugation and then cryopreserved in the vapor phase of liquid nitrogen. Analytical flow cytometry was used to check the purity and quantity of each magnetically sorted T cell population. Genomic DNA was isolated from every sorted fraction and measured by UV absorbance on a Nanodrop 2000c. Concerning this clone: The antigen it recognizes is unknown. Base qualities are not recorded, but no much larger clone differs from it by a single base.

The sequenced sample was naive CD4+ T cells from PBMCs. What this sample's cell subset or site label stands for: CD45RA+ positively selected. This TCR came from a man aged 18 to 30 in good health. Some clones in this sample may be carry-over from other donors' samples. This sequence uses TRBV7-2 and TRBJ2-1; 7 central nucleotides agree with TRBD2. The nucleotides are TGTGCCAGCAGCGTGTTCGGCGGGAGACAAACCTACAATGAGCAGTTCTTC. Its translation reads: CASSVFGGRQTYNEQFF. Joined to the reference TRBV7-2 and TRBJ2-1 proteins, this CDR3 gives the full variable domain: GAGVSQSPSNKVTEKGKDVELRCDPISGHTALYWYRQSLGQGLEFLIYFQGNSAPDKSGLPSDRFSAERTGGSVSTLTIQRTQQEDSAVYLCASSVFGGRQTYNEQFFGPGTRLTVL.